A selection of T cell receptor beta chains follows, all from one sample in a study of preoperative IRX-2 immunotherapy in early breast cancer. Method: immunoSEQ multiplex PCR; TCRdb's copy keeps in-frame clones and lacks some. Of 55,000 to 70,000 clones listed, roughly 94% are singletons. The sample was gathered from a patient treated with IRX-2 immunotherapy. The receptors here all came from a human donor with breast cancer. Both conserved end residues are part of each CDR3. The order of the fields is V gene, D gene, clone size, J gene, CDR3 DNA, CDR3 protein. A D gene is named only where the DNA matches it firmly. The size field is filled for only some rows; it gives once, few, many or a size class.

TRBV2	.	.	TRBJ2-1	TGTGCCAGCAGTGATGGAGCGGGTGCATACAATGAGCAGTTCTTC	CASSDGAGAYNEQFF
TRBV28	.	once	TRBJ2-3	TGTGCCACCGCGCCGTCGGGGGATAAGGAAGGAGATACGCAGTATTTT	CATAPSGDKEGDTQYF
TRBV7-9	.	.	TRBJ2-3	TGTGCCAGCAGCTCGCCGTTTGGCACAGATACGCAGTATTTT	CASSSPFGTDTQYF
TRBV7-8	TRBD2	.	TRBJ2-2	TGTGCCAGCAGCTTAGCGGCCGTCGGGGGGGGGCCCACCGGGGAGCTGTTTTTT	CASSLAAVGGGPTGELFF
TRBV4-3	.	.	TRBJ2-1	TGCGCCAGCAGCACCCCAACTAGCAATGAGCAGTTCTTC	CASSTPTSNEQFF
TRBV5-1	TRBD1	.	TRBJ1-3	TGCGCCAGCAGCTTTTCCGGGACAGGGGGCGCTTCTGCTGGAAACACCATATATTTT	CASSFSGTGGASAGNTIYF
TRBV28	.	.	TRBJ2-1	TGTGCCAGCACCCAGGGGCGGAATGAGCAGTTCTTC	CASTQGRNEQFF
TRBV10-3	.	.	TRBJ2-5	TGTGCCATCAGTGTGGCGTACCAAGAGACCCAGTACTTC	CAISVAYQETQYF
TRBV11-2	TRBD2	.	TRBJ2-1	TGTGCCAGCAAGAGAGAGCGGGAGACCTACAATGAGCAGTTCTTC	CASKRERETYNEQFF
TRBV27	.	.	TRBJ2-7	TGTGCCAGCGGACAAGTATACGAGCAGTACTTC	CASGQVYEQYF
TRBV5-1	TRBD1	.	TRBJ2-5	TGCGCCAGCAGCTGGACAGGGCAAGAGACCCAGTACTTC	CASSWTGQETQYF
TRBV6-1	.	.	TRBJ1-5	TGTGCCAGCAAAGACAGGTTCAATCAGCCCCAGCATTTT	CASKDRFNQPQHF
TRBV7-9	.	.	TRBJ2-7	TGTGCCAGCAACCCGGGGCAGGGAACCTACGAGCAGTACTTC	CASNPGQGTYEQYF
TRBV7-2	.	few	TRBJ2-1	TGTGCCAGCAGCCTAAGGGGTCGGCAGTTCTTC	CASSLRGRQFF
TRBV11-1	.	.	TRBJ2-5	TGTGCCAGCAGCTTAGGCCCCCAAGAGACCCAGTACTTC	CASSLGPQETQYF
TRBV6-4	.	few	TRBJ2-3	TGTGCCAGCAGTGACAACCGGGGGACGCAGTATTTT	CASSDNRGTQYF
TRBV4-3	.	.	TRBJ2-5	TGCGCCAGCAGCCAAGATATACCCAGCCAAGAGACCCAGTACTTC	CASSQDIPSQETQYF
TRBV5-1	.	.	TRBJ1-2	TGCGCCAGCAGCATTTGGGGGGCTAACTATGGCTACACCTTC	CASSIWGANYGYTF
TRBV29-1	.	.	TRBJ1-2	TGCAGCGTGACCGGGACGGCTAACTATGGCTACACCTTC	CSVTGTANYGYTF
TRBV7-9	.	once	TRBJ2-1	TGTGCCAGCAGCTTAAGGGGGACCTACAATGAGCAGTTCTTC	CASSLRGTYNEQFF